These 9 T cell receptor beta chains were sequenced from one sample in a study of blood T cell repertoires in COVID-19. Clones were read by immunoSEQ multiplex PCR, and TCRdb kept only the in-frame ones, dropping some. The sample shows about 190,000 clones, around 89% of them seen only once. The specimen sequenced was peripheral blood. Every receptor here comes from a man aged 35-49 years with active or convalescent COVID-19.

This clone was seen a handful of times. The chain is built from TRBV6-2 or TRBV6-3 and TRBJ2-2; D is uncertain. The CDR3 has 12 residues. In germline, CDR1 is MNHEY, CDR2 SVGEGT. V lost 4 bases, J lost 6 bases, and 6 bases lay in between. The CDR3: CASSLIAGELFF. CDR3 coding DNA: TGTGCCAGCAGTTTAATAGCCGGGGAGCTGTTTTTT.

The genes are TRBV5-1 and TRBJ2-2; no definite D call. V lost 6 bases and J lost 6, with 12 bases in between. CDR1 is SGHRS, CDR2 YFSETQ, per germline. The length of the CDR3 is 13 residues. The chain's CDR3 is CASTPGFPGELFF. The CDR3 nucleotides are TGCGCCAGCACCCCCGGGTTCCCCGGGGAGCTGTTTTTT.

Here the CDR3 DNA reads TGTGCCAGCAGCATCGGACTAGCGGGCACAGATACGCAGTATTTT. Protein: CASSIGLAGTDTQYF. This sequence joins TRBV7-2 and TRBJ2-3, with TRBD2 identical over 10 bases. V shed 5 bases, J shed 1 base, and the junction held 3 bases outside the gene matches. The length of the CDR3 is 15 residues. Looked up from germline, CDR1 is SGHTA and CDR2 is FQGNSA. The full variable domain, in which reference TRBV7-2 and TRBJ2-3 provide the parts outside the CDR3, is GAGVSQSPSNKVTEKGKDVELRCDPISGHTALYWYRQSLGQGLEFLIYFQGNSAPDKSGLPSDRFSAERTGGSVSTLTIQRTQQEDSAVYLCASSIGLAGTDTQYFGPGTRLTVL.

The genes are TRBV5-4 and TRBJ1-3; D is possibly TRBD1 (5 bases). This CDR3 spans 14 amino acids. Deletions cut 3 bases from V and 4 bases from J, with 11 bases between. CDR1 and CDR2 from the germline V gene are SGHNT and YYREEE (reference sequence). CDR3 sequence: CASSSQGGGNTIYF. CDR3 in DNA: TGTGCCAGCAGCTCCCAGGGAGGCGGAAACACCATATATTTT. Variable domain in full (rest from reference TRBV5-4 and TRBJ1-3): ETGVTQSPTHLIKTRGQQVTLRCSSQSGHNTVSWYQQALGQGPQFIFQYYREEENGRGNFPPRFSGLQFPNYSSELNVNALELDDSALYLCASSSQGGGNTIYFGEGSWLTVV.

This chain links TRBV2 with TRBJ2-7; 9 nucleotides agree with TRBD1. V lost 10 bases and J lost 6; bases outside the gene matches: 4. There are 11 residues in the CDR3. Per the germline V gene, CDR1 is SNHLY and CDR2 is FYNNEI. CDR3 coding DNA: TGTGCCACCGGGACAGGGCCCGAGCAGTACTTC. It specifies CATGTGPEQYF.

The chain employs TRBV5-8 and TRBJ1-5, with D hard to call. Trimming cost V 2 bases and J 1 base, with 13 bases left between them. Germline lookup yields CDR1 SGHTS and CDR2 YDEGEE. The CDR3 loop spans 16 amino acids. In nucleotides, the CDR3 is TGTGCCAGCAGCTTCTCTGAGGGCTTCAGCAATCAGCCCCAGCATTTT. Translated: CASSFSEGFSNQPQHF.

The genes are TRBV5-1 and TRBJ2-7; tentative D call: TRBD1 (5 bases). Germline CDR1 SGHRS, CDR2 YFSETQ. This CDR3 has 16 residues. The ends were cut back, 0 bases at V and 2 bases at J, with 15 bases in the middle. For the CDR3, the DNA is TGCGCCAGCAGCTTGGGCGGTTTCCAGGGAACCTACGAGCAGTACTTC. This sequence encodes CASSLGGFQGTYEQYF. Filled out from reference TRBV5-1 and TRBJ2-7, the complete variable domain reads KAGVTQTPRYLIKTRGQQVTLSCSPISGHRSVSWYQQTPGQGLQFLFEYFSETQRNKGNFPGRFSGRQFSNSRSEMNVSTLELGDSALYLCASSLGGFQGTYEQYFGPGTRLTVT.

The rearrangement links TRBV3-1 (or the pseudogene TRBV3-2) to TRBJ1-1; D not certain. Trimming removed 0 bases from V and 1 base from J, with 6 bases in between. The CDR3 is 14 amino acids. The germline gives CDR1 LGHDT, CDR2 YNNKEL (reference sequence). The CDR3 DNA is TGTGCCAGCAGCCAAGAGATTAGGAACACTGAAGCTTTCTTT. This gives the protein CASSQEIRNTEAFF.

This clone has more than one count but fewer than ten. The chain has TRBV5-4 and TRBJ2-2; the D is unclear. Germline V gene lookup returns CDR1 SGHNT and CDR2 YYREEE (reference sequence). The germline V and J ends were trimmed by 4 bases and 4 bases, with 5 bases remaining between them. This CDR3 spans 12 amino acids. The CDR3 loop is CASSLSTGELFF. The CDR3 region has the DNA TGTGCCAGCAGCCTCAGCACCGGGGAGCTGTTTTTT.